The rows below give T cell receptor beta chains drawn from one sample of a study of blood T cell repertoires in COVID-19. Using immunoSEQ multiplex PCR, the repertoire was profiled, and TCRdb retains in-frame clones only, with some absent. The sample includes nearly 95,000 clones, roughly 91% of them seen just once. The specimen was peripheral blood. These receptors all come from a woman of 80 years or more with acute or convalescent COVID-19. Each CDR3 is given with its conserved first and last residue. The D gene is left open where the match is weak.

j_call: TRBJ2-1; v_call: TRBV5-1; d_call: TRBD2; cdr3_aa: CASSLARLAVIDEQFF
j_call: TRBJ1-4; v_call: TRBV5-1; d_call: -; cdr3_aa: CASSFTPPTATNEKLFF
j_call: TRBJ1-1; v_call: TRBV10-3; d_call: -; cdr3_aa: CAIKRGLNTEAFF
j_call: TRBJ2-2; v_call: TRBV6-6; d_call: TRBD1; cdr3_aa: CAGKTGVSGTGELFF
j_call: TRBJ2-7; v_call: TRBV7-9; d_call: TRBD2; cdr3_aa: CASSPAGRGSYEQYF
j_call: TRBJ1-5; v_call: TRBV27; d_call: TRBD1; cdr3_aa: CASSLGGQAAQHF
j_call: TRBJ1-1; v_call: TRBV7-9; d_call: TRBD1; cdr3_aa: CASSSTGGALLYTEAFF
j_call: TRBJ1-5; v_call: TRBV12-3/TRBV12-4; d_call: -; cdr3_aa: CASRVSTNQPQHF
j_call: TRBJ1-5; v_call: TRBV5-1; d_call: TRBD1; cdr3_aa: CASSLGQGVNQPQHF
j_call: TRBJ2-1; v_call: TRBV15; d_call: -; cdr3_aa: CATSRDLLSSYNEQFF
j_call: TRBJ1-2; v_call: TRBV19; d_call: TRBD1; cdr3_aa: CASSRSRTGSYGYTF
j_call: TRBJ1-4; v_call: TRBV6-5; d_call: -; cdr3_aa: CASSYSLSGVDEKLFF
j_call: TRBJ1-2; v_call: TRBV12-2; d_call: -; cdr3_aa: CASRLYGQGWNYGYTF
j_call: TRBJ2-1; v_call: TRBV19; d_call: -; cdr3_aa: CASSTPGLKTYNEQFF
j_call: TRBJ1-5; v_call: TRBV19; d_call: -; cdr3_aa: CASRRDSNQPQHF
j_call: TRBJ1-4; v_call: TRBV11-2; d_call: -; cdr3_aa: CASSLGQPGELFF
j_call: TRBJ1-1; v_call: TRBV30; d_call: TRBD1; cdr3_aa: CAWRPGQATEAFF
j_call: TRBJ2-2; v_call: TRBV4-3; d_call: TRBD2; cdr3_aa: CASSRYSSGGAPGELFF
j_call: TRBJ2-7; v_call: TRBV6-5; d_call: TRBD2; cdr3_aa: CASSYSGQGGVYEQYF
j_call: TRBJ1-2; v_call: TRBV20-1; d_call: -; cdr3_aa: CSAGATQGYTF
j_call: TRBJ1-2; v_call: TRBV10-3; d_call: -; cdr3_aa: CAISGVRWENYGYTF
j_call: TRBJ2-2; v_call: TRBV9; d_call: TRBD2; cdr3_aa: CASSAGLADYTGELFF
j_call: TRBJ1-6; v_call: TRBV6-5; d_call: -; cdr3_aa: CASCAGRDSPLHF
j_call: TRBJ2-1; v_call: TRBV4-3; d_call: TRBD1; cdr3_aa: CASSHQGQRSYNEQFF
j_call: TRBJ1-3; v_call: TRBV6-6; d_call: TRBD1; cdr3_aa: CASSSPTGVSGNTIYF
j_call: TRBJ2-1; v_call: TRBV5-1; d_call: -; cdr3_aa: CASSLAGDNNEQFF
j_call: TRBJ1-5; v_call: TRBV11-2; d_call: -; cdr3_aa: CASSGGYSNQPQHF
j_call: TRBJ1-2; v_call: TRBV25-1; d_call: TRBD1; cdr3_aa: CASSEPGQGAGGYTF
j_call: TRBJ1-2; v_call: TRBV6-1; d_call: TRBD1; cdr3_aa: CASSEARGFNYGYTF
j_call: TRBJ1-1; v_call: TRBV30; d_call: -; cdr3_aa: CAWSARRTPRNTEAFF
j_call: TRBJ2-1; v_call: TRBV5-1; d_call: TRBD2; cdr3_aa: CASSLGTSGRAINEQFF
j_call: TRBJ1-2; v_call: TRBV7-3; d_call: TRBD1; cdr3_aa: CASSLNAGQGAGGYTF
j_call: TRBJ1-2; v_call: TRBV9; d_call: -; cdr3_aa: CASSVGTGKSSNYGYTF
j_call: TRBJ2-3; v_call: TRBV6-4; d_call: -; cdr3_aa: CASSVDYTSTDTQYF
j_call: TRBJ2-6; v_call: TRBV28; d_call: -; cdr3_aa: CATTISGANVLTF
j_call: TRBJ1-2; v_call: TRBV19; d_call: -; cdr3_aa: CASSLPGDWYGYTF
j_call: TRBJ2-1; v_call: TRBV9; d_call: -; cdr3_aa: CASSVDPAGSYNEQFF
j_call: TRBJ1-5; v_call: TRBV27; d_call: -; cdr3_aa: CASAPWGRPPYSNQPQHF
j_call: TRBJ1-6; v_call: TRBV19; d_call: TRBD1; cdr3_aa: CASSLEFGQAGGSPLHF
j_call: TRBJ2-1; v_call: TRBV5-4; d_call: TRBD2; cdr3_aa: CASSLELADNEQFF
j_call: TRBJ2-4; v_call: TRBV18; d_call: -; cdr3_aa: CASSPTQNKNIQYF
j_call: TRBJ2-7; v_call: TRBV21-1; d_call: -; cdr3_aa: CASSERSDRANSYEQYF
j_call: TRBJ2-7; v_call: TRBV5-1; d_call: -; cdr3_aa: CASSLVQGQFYEQYF
j_call: TRBJ2-3; v_call: TRBV9; d_call: TRBD1; cdr3_aa: CASRPTGQGTDTQYF
j_call: TRBJ1-1; v_call: TRBV4-3; d_call: TRBD1; cdr3_aa: CASSQEGQGKVEAFF
j_call: TRBJ1-5; v_call: TRBV7-8; d_call: -; cdr3_aa: CASSPGAQTNQPQHF
j_call: TRBJ2-1; v_call: TRBV28; d_call: -; cdr3_aa: CASSLVSEQFF
j_call: TRBJ2-7; v_call: TRBV4-3; d_call: -; cdr3_aa: CASSPRFRGYEQYF
j_call: TRBJ2-1; v_call: TRBV18; d_call: TRBD2; cdr3_aa: CASSSPGLAYNEQFF
j_call: TRBJ1-3; v_call: TRBV13; d_call: -; cdr3_aa: CASSLGGGGRSGNTIYF